This T cell receptor (beta chain) appears in the sequencing data of a study of Graves' ophthalmopathy and Graves' hyperthyroidism. Hyperthyroidism qualified as stable when ophthalmopathy did not develop within 18 months of follow-up. Hyperthyroidism patients, aged 18 to 65, were newly diagnosed, under 2 months' duration. The study's findings and limits: Among expanded thyroid clonotypes above 0.001 frequency, most also occurred in blood.

Concerning this clonotype itself: Its antigen is undetermined. A clone one base away is much larger, so this may be a read error.

RNA transcripts were the template, and TCR beta CDR3 regions were amplified from them. An initial RT-PCR round employing HTBI primers preceded a second-round multiplex PCR. TCRdb redid the calling of the multiplex PCR reads with MiXCR, one entry per CDR3 protein. The repertoire includes approximately 410,000 distinct CDR3 sequences, 15% of them detected once, and 7% sits in the top ten. CDR1 is SGDLS and CDR2 is YYNGEE in the germline V gene. The length of the CDR3 is 11 residues. This clonotype was obtained from a woman between 18 and 29 years old with stable Graves' hyperthyroidism. The chain employs TRBV9 and TRBJ1-2; D gene unclear. Sequencing was performed on peripheral blood. Here the CDR3 DNA reads TGTGCCAGCGGTCAGCACTATGACTACACCTTC. This sequence encodes CASGQHYDYTF.